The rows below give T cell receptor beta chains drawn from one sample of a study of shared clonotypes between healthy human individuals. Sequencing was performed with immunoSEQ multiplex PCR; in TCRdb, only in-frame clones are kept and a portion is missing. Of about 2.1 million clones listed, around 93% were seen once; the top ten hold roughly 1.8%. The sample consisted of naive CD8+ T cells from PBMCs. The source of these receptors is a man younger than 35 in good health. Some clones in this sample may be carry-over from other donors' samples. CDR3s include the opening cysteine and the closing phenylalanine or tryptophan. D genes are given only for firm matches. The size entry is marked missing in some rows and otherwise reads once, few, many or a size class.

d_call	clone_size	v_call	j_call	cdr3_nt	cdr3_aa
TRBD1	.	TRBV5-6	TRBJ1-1	TGTGCCAGCAGGGTAGAAGCAGGGGGCCCCGGCGAAGCTTTCTTT	CASRVEAGGPGEAFF
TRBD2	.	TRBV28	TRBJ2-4	TGTGCCAGCAGGGGCCTGGGGGGGAACATTCAGTACTTC	CASRGLGGNIQYF
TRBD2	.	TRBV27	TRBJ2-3	TGTGCCAGCCGTACTCTAGCGGGTCCCACAGATACGCAGTATTTT	CASRTLAGPTDTQYF
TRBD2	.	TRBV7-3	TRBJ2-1	TGTGCCAGCAGCTTATATTTTGGCCTAGCGGAAAACAATGAGCAGTTCTTC	CASSLYFGLAENNEQFF
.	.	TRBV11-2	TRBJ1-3	TGTGCCAGCACCTTTTCGGCTCCCCCCCGGGGAAACACCATATATTTT	CASTFSAPPRGNTIYF
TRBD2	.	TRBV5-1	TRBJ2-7	TGCGCCAGCAGCTTGGCGGCCCTAGCGGAGTCCTACGAGCAGTACTTC	CASSLAALAESYEQYF
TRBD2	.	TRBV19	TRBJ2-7	TGTGCCAGTAGCAGCCCCCTCCTAGCGGGAGGAACCTACGAGCAGTACTTC	CASSSPLLAGGTYEQYF
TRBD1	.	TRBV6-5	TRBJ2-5	TGTGCCAGCAGTTATGTAGACAGGGGGTTGGAGACCCAGTACTTC	CASSYVDRGLETQYF
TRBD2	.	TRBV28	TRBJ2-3	TGTGCCAGCAGCCGGCGGAGCGGGAGTGTCACAGATACGCAGTATTTT	CASSRRSGSVTDTQYF
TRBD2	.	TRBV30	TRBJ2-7	TGTGCCTGGAGTGATAGTGAAGGGAAGCGGGAGCCCCGGTACTTC	CAWSDSEGKREPRYF
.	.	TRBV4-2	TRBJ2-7	TGTGCCAGCAGCCAGGACGGAAACTACGAGCAGTACTTC	CASSQDGNYEQYF
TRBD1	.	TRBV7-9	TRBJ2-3	TGTGCCAGCAGCTTATGGGCGACAGGGGGGGATACGCAGTATTTT	CASSLWATGGDTQYF
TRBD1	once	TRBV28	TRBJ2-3	TGTGCCAGCAGACTCCAGACAGGGAGTGCTGATACGCAGTATTTT	CASRLQTGSADTQYF
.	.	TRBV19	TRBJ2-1	TGTGCCAGTAGTATAGACGGGTACGGCTCCGGTTCCGAGCAGTTCTTC	CASSIDGYGSGSEQFF
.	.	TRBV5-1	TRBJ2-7	TGCGCCAGCAGCACGGGACCTACCGGGGGCGAGCAGTACTTC	CASSTGPTGGEQYF
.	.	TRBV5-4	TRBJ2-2	TGTGCCAGCAGCTTGGACGGGATCACGAACACCGGGGAGCTGTTTTTT	CASSLDGITNTGELFF
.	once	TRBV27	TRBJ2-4	TGTGCCAGCTCACGGGGGGCCAAAAACATTCAGTACTTC	CASSRGAKNIQYF
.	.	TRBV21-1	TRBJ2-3	TGTGCCAGCAGCAAAGCCCCAGATACGCAGTATTTT	CASSKAPDTQYF
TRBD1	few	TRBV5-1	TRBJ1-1	TGCGCCAGCAGCTTTTATGGGACAGAGAACACTGAAGCTTTCTTT	CASSFYGTENTEAFF
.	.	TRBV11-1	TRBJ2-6	TGTGCCAGCAGCTCTAGGAGCCAGGGGCCTGGGGCCAACGTCCTGACTTTC	CASSSRSQGPGANVLTF
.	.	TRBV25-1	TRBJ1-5	TGTGCCAGCAGTGCGTATTCAGATCAGCCCCAGCATTTT	CASSAYSDQPQHF
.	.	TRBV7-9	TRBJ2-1	TGTGCCAGCGGTGAAGTACATGGGAATGAGCAGTTCTTC	CASGEVHGNEQFF
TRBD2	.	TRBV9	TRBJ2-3	TGTGCCAGCAGCGTAGGATGGCGGGAGGTGACAGATACGCAGTATTTT	CASSVGWREVTDTQYF
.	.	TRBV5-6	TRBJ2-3	TGTGCCAGCAGCTTTTATTACGGTCTCACAGATACGCAGTATTTT	CASSFYYGLTDTQYF
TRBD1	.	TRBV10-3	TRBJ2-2	TGTGCCATCAGTGGCGGGACAGGGGTGGCCGGGGAGCTGTTTTTT	CAISGGTGVAGELFF
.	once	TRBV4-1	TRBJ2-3	TGCGCCAGCAGCCAACCCCTCCTCGGGCTTGTCACAGATACGCAGTATTTT	CASSQPLLGLVTDTQYF
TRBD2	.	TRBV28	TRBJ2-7	TGTGCCAGCAGTTTAAGTAGCTCAAGGGGACTAGCGGGGGCCTACGAGCAGTACTTC	CASSLSSSRGLAGAYEQYF
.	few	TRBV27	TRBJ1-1	TGTGCCAGCAGTGGGACGACTGAAGCTTTCTTT	CASSGTTEAFF
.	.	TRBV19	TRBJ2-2	TGTGCCAGTACCGAGCTGGCAGGGAGGAACACCGGGGAGCTGTTTTTT	CASTELAGRNTGELFF
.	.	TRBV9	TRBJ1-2	TGTGCCAGCAGTCGGGGCGACGGCTACACCTTC	CASSRGDGYTF
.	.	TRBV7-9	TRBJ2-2	TGTGCATGCAGAACCGGGACCCCGAACACCGGGGAGCTGTTTTTT	CACRTGTPNTGELFF
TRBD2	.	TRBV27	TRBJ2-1	TGTGCCAGCAAAATCGGCGGGAGCTCCTACAATGAGCAGTTCTTC	CASKIGGSSYNEQFF
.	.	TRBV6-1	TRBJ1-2	TGTGCCAGCAGTGAAGGTCCGCCTGGGGGCTATGGCTACACCTTC	CASSEGPPGGYGYTF
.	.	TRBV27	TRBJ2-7	TGTGCCAGCAGTTCACACACCTCGACCTACGAGCAGTACTTC	CASSSHTSTYEQYF
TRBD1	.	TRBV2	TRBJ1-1	TGTGCCAGCAAGGCCGCTGGAAGTCTCCGGGACAGCCACCTGAACACTGAAGCTTTCTTT	CASKAAGSLRDSHLNTEAFF
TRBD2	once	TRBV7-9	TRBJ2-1	TGTGCCAGCAGCCCGGTCTTAAGGCTAGCGGGATTCTGGGAGCAGTTCTTC	CASSPVLRLAGFWEQFF
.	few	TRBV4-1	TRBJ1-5	TGCGCCAGCAGCCAAGTCCCCTACGCAGGGACACCCCAGCATTTT	CASSQVPYAGTPQHF
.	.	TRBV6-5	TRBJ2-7	TGTGCCAGCAGTTACCGGGACTCACCCTCCTACGAGCAGTACTTC	CASSYRDSPSYEQYF
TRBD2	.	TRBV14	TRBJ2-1	TGTGCCAGCACCACGGGACTAGCGGGATACAATGAGCAGTTCTTC	CASTTGLAGYNEQFF
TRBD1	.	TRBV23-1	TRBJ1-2	TGCGCCAGCAGTCAGAGGGACAGGGGGCGATGGGGCTACACCTTC	CASSQRDRGRWGYTF
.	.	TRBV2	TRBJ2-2	TGTGCCAGCAGTGAAAAAACAGCAGTGACCGGGGAGCTGTTTTTT	CASSEKTAVTGELFF
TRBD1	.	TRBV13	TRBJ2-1	TGTGCCAGCAGCTTAGGCAGGGGGTCGTTCAATGAGCAGTTCTTC	CASSLGRGSFNEQFF
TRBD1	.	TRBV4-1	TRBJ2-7	TGCGCCAGCAGCCAAACGGACAGGGGCTCCTACGAGCAGTACTTC	CASSQTDRGSYEQYF
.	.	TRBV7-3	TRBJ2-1	TGTGCCAGCAGCCAGGGGCTGGTAACCTACAATGAGCAGTTCTTC	CASSQGLVTYNEQFF
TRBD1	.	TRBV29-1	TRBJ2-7	TGCAGCGTCGTACCAATCGGACAGGGGTCCGAGCAGTACTTC	CSVVPIGQGSEQYF
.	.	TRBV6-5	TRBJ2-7	TGTGCCAGCAGTTACTCTGCAGAGACCTACGAGCAGTACTTC	CASSYSAETYEQYF
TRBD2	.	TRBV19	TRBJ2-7	TGTGCCAGTAGTTCTAGCGGGAAAACTTCCTACGAGCAGTACTTC	CASSSSGKTSYEQYF
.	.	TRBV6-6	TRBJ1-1	TGTGCCAGCAGTTCCGGACCCGAGGGTTCTAGCACTGAAGCTTTCTTT	CASSSGPEGSSTEAFF